This T cell receptor (beta chain) was captured by sequencing in a study of memory CD8 T cells in hepatitis C reinfection. Time point denoted: peak reinfection, 3 to 8 weeks after reinfection detection. The sorted cells went straight to TCR sequencing with no prior in vitro expansion. The method was immunoSEQ multiplex PCR; TCRdb's version includes in-frame clones alone and lacks a portion of them. The sample contains 2,500 or so clones, approximately 90% of which appear only once. The sample was naive CD8+ T cells sorted from blood. This clonotype originated in a man in his forties or fifties with hepatitis C virus infection.

This chain's CDR3 is CASSPRTGGSTDTQYF. The CDR3 nucleotides read TGTGCCAGCAGTCCCCGAACAGGGGGATCCACAGATACGCAGTATTTT. The V gene is TRBV7-9, the J gene TRBJ2-3; 8 positions agree with TRBD1. The J segment lost 2 bases and the V segment lost 6 bases, leaving 10 bases of the junction unmatched. The CDR3 has 16 amino acids. Germline lookup yields CDR1 SEHNR and CDR2 FQNEAQ (reference sequence).